This TCR beta chain was identified during a study of neurological immune-mediated disorders. This clonotype has a count of ten or more. Every sequencing run generated over 170 million TCR-beta sequences from 15-18 subjects. TCRdb reanalysed the 5' RACE reads using MiXCR and keeps one entry per CDR3 protein. The sample includes some 32,000 distinct CDR3 sequences, around 16% of them seen just once. It was from 2 million PBMCs stored at -80 C that the unsorted libraries were obtained. V was clipped by 4 bases and J by 7 bases, with 14 bases between them. Germline CDR1 SEHNR, CDR2 FQNEAQ (reference sequence). This CDR3 has 14 amino acids.

The sequenced material came from PBMCs. The J gene is TRBJ2-4, the V gene TRBV7-9, with unresolved D. This clonotype originated in a man aged 65 to 85 in good health. The CDR3 nucleotides read TGTGCCAGCAGCTCAGGTCCGGTGGGGAACATTCAGTACTTC. Amino acids: CASSSGPVGNIQYF.